This T cell receptor beta chain was sequenced during a study of cytomegalovirus exposure and HLA in healthy donors. This PCR relied on a set of 60 Vbeta primers and 13 Jbeta primers. Repertoires were generated with immunoSEQ multiplex PCR, while TCRdb's copy carries only in-frame clones and drops some. The sample yields around 180,000 clones, around 80% seen once. This TCR derives from a woman aged 40 to 50 in good health and CMV-seronegative. The sample was PBMCs.

The CDR3 is CASSAAGTGLLSGNTIYF. CDR3 in DNA: TGTGCCAGCAGCGCCGCCGGGACAGGGCTTCTTTCTGGAAACACCATATATTTT. The chain uses TRBV9 and TRBJ1-3; 9 bases agree with TRBD1. Trimming took 3 bases from V and 1 from J; bases not matched to a gene: 11. CDR3 length equals 18 residues. Germline V gives CDR1 SGDLS, CDR2 YYNGEE.